This record covers a single T cell receptor (beta chain). Trimming pared 0 bases from V and 7 bases from J, leaving 16 bases between. The CDR3 runs 15 residues. Germline loops: CDR1 SGHRS, CDR2 YFSETQ. Assay: immunoSEQ multiplex PCR; the TCRdb copy retains only in-frame clones and omits some. The sample contains roughly 100,000 clones, approximately 80% of which appear only once. This sample was included in a study of blood T cell repertoires in COVID-19. Study-level background: The analysed material was cDNA or gDNA that came from T cells, B-cell-depleted T cells, or PBMCs.

V gene TRBV5-1 combines with J gene TRBJ1-2, with D maybe TRBD1 (5 bases). Source material: peripheral blood. This sequence originates from a woman of 80 years or more with active or convalescent COVID-19. In nucleotides, the CDR3 is TGCGCCAGCAGCTTGGGGGGCACCTCCAACCGTGGCTACACCTTC. Amino acids: CASSLGGTSNRGYTF. Filled out from reference TRBV5-1 and TRBJ1-2, the complete variable domain reads KAGVTQTPRYLIKTRGQQVTLSCSPISGHRSVSWYQQTPGQGLQFLFEYFSETQRNKGNFPGRFSGRQFSNSRSEMNVSTLELGDSALYLCASSLGGTSNRGYTFGSGTRLTVV.